Sequencing of this T cell receptor (beta chain) was carried out in a study of cytomegalovirus exposure and HLA in healthy donors. CDR1 and CDR2 (germline): MGHRA, YSYEKL. The CDR3 runs 15 residues. The J segment lost 4 bases and the V segment lost 5 bases, leaving 7 bases of the junction unmatched. At the time of sampling, donors were nominally healthy, though unrecorded immune exposures were likely. It was with 60 Vbeta and 13 Jbeta primers that the PCR ran. Profiling relied on immunoSEQ multiplex PCR, and the TCRdb table lists in-frame clones only, not all of them. The table lists about 130,000 clones, 74% of them singletons.

The TCR comes from a man aged 18 to 29 in good health and CMV-seropositive. V is TRBV4-1 and J is TRBJ2-7; 11 nucleotides line up with TRBD2. Sequenced material: PBMCs. The CDR3 sequence is CASSGLAGGSYEQYF. Here the CDR3 DNA reads TGCGCCAGCAGCGGGCTAGCGGGAGGTAGTTACGAGCAGTACTTC.